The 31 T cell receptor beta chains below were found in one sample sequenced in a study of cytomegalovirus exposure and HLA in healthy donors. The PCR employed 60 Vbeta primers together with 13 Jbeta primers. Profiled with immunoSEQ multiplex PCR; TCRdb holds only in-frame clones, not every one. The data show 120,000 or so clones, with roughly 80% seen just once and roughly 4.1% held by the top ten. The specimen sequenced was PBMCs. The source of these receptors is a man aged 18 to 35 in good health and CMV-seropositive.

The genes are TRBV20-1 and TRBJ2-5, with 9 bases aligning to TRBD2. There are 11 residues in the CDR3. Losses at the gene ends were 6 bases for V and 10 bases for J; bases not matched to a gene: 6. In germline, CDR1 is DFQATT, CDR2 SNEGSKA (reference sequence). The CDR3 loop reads CSAAGGGIQYF. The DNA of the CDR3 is TGCAGTGCGGCGGGGGGGGGAATCCAGTACTTC.

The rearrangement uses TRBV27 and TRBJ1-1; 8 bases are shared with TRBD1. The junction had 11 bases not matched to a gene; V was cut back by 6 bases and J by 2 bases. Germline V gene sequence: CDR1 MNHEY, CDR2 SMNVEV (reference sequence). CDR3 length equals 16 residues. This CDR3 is CASRKWTGTTNTEAFF. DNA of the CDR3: TGTGCCAGCAGGAAATGGACAGGGACCACAAACACTGAAGCTTTCTTT.

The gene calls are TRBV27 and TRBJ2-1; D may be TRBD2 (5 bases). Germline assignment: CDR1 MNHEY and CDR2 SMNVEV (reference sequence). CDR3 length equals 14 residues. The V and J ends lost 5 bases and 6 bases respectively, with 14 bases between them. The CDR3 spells CASSLRDTANEQFF. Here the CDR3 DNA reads TGTGCCAGCAGTCTGAGGGATACGGCCAATGAGCAGTTCTTC.

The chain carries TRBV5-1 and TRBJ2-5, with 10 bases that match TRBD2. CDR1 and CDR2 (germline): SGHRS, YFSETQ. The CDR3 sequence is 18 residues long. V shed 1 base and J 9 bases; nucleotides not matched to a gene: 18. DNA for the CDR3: TGCGCCAGCAGCTTGCTAGCTAGCGGGGGTCCTGAGGGAAGGGCCCAGTACTTC. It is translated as CASSLLASGGPEGRAQYF. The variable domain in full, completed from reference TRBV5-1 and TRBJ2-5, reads KAGVTQTPRYLIKTRGQQVTLSCSPISGHRSVSWYQQTPGQGLQFLFEYFSETQRNKGNFPGRFSGRQFSNSRSEMNVSTLELGDSALYLCASSLLASGGPEGRAQYFGPGTRLLVL.

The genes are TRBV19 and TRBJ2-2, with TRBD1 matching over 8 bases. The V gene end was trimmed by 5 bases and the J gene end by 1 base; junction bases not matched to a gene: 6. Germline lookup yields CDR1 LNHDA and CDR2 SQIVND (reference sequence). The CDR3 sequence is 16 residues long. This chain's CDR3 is CASSAPGTGNTGELFF. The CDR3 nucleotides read TGTGCCAGTAGTGCTCCCGGGACAGGGAACACCGGGGAGCTGTTTTTT.

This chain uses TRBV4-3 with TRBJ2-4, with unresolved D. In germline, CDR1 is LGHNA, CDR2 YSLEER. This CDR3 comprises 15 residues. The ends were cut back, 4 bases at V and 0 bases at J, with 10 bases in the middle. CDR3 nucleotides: TGCGCCAGCAGCCCAACTGTGCTAGCCAAAAACATTCAGTACTTC. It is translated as CASSPTVLAKNIQYF.

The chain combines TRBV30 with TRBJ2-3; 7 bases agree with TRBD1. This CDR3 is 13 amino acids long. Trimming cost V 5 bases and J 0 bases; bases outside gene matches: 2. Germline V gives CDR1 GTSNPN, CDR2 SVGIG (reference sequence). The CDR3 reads CAWHRGSTDTQYF. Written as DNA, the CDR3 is TGTGCCTGGCACAGGGGCAGCACAGATACGCAGTATTTT.

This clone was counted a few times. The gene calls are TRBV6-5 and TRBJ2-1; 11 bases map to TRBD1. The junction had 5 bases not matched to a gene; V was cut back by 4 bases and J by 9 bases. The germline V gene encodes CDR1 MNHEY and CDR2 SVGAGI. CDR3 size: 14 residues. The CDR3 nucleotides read TGTGCCAGCAGTTTCGGACAGGGGGCCTCTGAGCAGTTCTTC. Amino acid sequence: CASSFGQGASEQFF.

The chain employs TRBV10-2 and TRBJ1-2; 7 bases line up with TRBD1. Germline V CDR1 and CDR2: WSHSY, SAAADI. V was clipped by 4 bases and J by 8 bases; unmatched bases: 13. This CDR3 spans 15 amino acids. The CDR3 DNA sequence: TGCGCCAGCAGTGTAGGTTTTGAGGGGGCGAGGGGCTACACCTTC. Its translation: CASSVGFEGARGYTF.

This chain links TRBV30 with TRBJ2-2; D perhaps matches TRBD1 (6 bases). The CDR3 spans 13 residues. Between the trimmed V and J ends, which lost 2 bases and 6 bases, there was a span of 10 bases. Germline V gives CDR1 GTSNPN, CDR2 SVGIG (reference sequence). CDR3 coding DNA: TGTGCCTGGAGTAGCACAGGGTCCGGGGAGCTGTTTTTT. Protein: CAWSSTGSGELFF.

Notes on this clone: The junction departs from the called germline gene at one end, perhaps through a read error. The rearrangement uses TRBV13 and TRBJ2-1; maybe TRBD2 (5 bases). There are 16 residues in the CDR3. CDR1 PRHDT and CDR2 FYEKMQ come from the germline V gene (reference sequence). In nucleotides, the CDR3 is TGTGCCAGCACCACTAGAGAGGGATTCGTCTACGATGAGCAGTTCTTC. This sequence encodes CASTTREGFVYDEQFF.

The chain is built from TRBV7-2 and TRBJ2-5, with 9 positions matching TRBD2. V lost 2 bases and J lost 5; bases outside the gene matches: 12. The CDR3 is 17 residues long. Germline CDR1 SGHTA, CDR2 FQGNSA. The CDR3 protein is CASSLRSSGAGGETQYF. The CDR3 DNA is TGTGCCAGCAGCTTAAGGTCTAGCGGGGCCGGGGGGGAGACCCAGTACTTC.

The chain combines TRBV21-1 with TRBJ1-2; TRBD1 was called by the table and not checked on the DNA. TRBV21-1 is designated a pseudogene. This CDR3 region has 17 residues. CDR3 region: CASSKSIFGRGWRGYTF. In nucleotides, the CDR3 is TGTGCCAGCAGCAAATCAATATTTGGCAGGGGTTGGAGGGGCTACACCTTC.

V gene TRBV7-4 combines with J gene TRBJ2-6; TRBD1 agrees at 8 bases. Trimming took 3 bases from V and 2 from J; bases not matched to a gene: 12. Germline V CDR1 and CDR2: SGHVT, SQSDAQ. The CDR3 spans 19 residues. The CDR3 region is CASSFNQGANSTGANVLTF. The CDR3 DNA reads TGTGCCAGCAGCTTCAACCAGGGGGCGAATTCGACTGGGGCCAACGTCCTGACTTTC.

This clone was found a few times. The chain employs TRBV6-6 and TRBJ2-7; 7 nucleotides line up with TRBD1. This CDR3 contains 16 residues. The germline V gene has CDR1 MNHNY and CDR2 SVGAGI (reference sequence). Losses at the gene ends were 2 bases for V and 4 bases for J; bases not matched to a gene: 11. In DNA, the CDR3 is TGTGCCAGCAGTTACGGGGGACAGAGGATGAGTTACGAGCAGTACTTC. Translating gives CASSYGGQRMSYEQYF.

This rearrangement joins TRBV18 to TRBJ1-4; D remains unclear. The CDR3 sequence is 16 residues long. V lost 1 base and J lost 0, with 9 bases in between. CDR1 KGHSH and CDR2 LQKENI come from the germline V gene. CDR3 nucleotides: TGTGCCAGCTCACCACTGAGGGATGCAACTAATGAAAAACTGTTTTTT. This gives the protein CASSPLRDATNEKLFF.

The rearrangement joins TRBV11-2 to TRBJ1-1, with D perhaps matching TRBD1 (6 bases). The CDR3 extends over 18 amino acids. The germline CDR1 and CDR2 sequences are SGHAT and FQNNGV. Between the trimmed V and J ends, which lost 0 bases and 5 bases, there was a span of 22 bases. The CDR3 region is CASSLDLFLGAGRTEAFF. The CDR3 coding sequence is TGTGCCAGCAGCTTAGATCTTTTTTTGGGGGCTGGAAGGACTGAAGCTTTCTTT.

CDR3 loop: CASHTSGNTDTQYF. The CDR3 nucleotides are TGTGCCAGTCACACTAGCGGGAACACAGATACGCAGTATTTT. The genes are TRBV19 and TRBJ2-3; 10 bases line up with TRBD2. The CDR3 covers 14 residues. The junction had 4 bases not matched to a gene; V was cut back by 8 bases and J by 2 bases. CDR1 is LNHDA and CDR2 is SQIVND in the germline V gene (reference sequence).

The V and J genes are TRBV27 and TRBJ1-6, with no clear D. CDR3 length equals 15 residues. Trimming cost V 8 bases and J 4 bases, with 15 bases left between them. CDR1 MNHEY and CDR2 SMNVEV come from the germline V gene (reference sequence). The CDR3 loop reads CASAVEGRYNSPLHF. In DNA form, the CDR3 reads TGTGCCAGCGCCGTCGAGGGAAGATATAATTCACCCCTCCACTTT.

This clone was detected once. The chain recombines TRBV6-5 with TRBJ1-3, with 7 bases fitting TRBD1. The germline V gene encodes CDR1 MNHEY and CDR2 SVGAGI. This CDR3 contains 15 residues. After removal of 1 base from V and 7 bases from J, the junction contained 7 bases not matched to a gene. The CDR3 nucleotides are TGTGCCAGCAGTTACTTGGGGCCAGGGGGGAACACCATATATTTT. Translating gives CASSYLGPGGNTIYF.

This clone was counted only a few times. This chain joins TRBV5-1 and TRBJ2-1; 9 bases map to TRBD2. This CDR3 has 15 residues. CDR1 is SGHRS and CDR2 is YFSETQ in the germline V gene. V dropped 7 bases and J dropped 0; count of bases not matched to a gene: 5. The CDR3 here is CASSTSGPSYNEQFF. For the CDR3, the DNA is TGCGCCAGCTCGACTAGCGGACCCTCCTACAATGAGCAGTTCTTC.

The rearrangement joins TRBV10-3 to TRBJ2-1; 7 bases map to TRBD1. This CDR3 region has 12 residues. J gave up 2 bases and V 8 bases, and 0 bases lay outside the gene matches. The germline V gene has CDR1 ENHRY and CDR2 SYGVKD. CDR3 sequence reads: CAIGTAYNEQFF. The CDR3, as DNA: TGTGCCATCGGGACAGCCTACAATGAGCAGTTCTTC.

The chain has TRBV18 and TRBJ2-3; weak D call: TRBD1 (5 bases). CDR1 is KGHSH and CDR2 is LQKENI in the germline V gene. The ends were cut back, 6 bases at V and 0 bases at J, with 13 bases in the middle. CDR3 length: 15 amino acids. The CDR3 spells CASSRSQGSTDTQYF. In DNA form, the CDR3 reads TGTGCCAGCTCCAGGTCGCAGGGAAGCACAGATACGCAGTATTTT.

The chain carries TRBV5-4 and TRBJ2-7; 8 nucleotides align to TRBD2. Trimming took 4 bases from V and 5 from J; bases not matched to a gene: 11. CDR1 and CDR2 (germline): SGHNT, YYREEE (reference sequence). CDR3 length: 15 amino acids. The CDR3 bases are TGTGCCAGCAGCCATGGCCGAAGAGCGGGGGACGAGCAGTACTTC. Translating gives CASSHGRRAGDEQYF.

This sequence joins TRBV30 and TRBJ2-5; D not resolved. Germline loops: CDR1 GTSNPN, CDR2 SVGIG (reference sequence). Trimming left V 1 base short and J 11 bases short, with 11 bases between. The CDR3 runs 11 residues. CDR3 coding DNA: TGTGCCTGGAGTGGCCGCCAACAGCAGTACTTC. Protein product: CAWSGRQQQYF.

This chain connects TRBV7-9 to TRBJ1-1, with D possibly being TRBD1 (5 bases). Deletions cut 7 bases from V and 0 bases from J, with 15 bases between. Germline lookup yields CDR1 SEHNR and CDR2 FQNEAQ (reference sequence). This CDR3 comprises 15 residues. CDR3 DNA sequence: TGTGCCAGCAACCATCGAGCGGGACTGAACACTGAAGCTTTCTTT. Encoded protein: CASNHRAGLNTEAFF.

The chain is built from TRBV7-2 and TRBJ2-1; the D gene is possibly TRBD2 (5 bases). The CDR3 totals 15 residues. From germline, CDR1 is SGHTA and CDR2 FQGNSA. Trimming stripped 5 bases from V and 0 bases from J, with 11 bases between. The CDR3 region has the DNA TGTGCCAGCAGCGCGGGCATGAGCTCCTACAATGAGCAGTTCTTC. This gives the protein CASSAGMSSYNEQFF.

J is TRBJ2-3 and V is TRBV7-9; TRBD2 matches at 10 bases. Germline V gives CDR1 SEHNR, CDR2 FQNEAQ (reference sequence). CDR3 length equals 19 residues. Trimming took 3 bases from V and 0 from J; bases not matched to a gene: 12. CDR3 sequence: CASSFPSGGERPSTDTQYF. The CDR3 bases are TGTGCCAGCAGCTTCCCTAGCGGGGGCGAACGCCCTAGCACAGATACGCAGTATTTT.

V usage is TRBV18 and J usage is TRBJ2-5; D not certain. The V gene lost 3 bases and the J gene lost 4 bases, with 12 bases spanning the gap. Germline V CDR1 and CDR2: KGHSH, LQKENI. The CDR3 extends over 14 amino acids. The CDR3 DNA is TGTGCCAGCTCACCCCTGGGCGAAGGAGAGACCCAGTACTTC. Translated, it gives CASSPLGEGETQYF. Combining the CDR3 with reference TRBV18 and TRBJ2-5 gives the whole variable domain NAGVMQNPRHLVRRRGQEARLRCSPMKGHSHVYWYRQLPEEGLKFMVYLQKENIIDESGMPKERFSAEFPKEGPSILRIQQVVRGDSAAYFCASSPLGEGETQYFGPGTRLLVL.

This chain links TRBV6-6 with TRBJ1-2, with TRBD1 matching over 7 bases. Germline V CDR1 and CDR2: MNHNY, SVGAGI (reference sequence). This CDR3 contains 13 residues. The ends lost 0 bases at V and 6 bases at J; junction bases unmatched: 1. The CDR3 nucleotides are TGTGCCAGCAGTTACTCGACAGGGCATGGCTACACCTTC. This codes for CASSYSTGHGYTF.

The CDR3 DNA follows: TGCGCCAGCAGCACTCGGTCCATCATGAACACTGAAGCTTTCTTT. It yields the protein CASSTRSIMNTEAFF. This chain links TRBV4-1 with TRBJ1-1; D is uncertain. The V gene lost 5 bases and the J gene lost 0 bases, with 13 bases spanning the gap. This CDR3 region has 15 residues. Germline V gene lookup returns CDR1 MGHRA and CDR2 YSYEKL.